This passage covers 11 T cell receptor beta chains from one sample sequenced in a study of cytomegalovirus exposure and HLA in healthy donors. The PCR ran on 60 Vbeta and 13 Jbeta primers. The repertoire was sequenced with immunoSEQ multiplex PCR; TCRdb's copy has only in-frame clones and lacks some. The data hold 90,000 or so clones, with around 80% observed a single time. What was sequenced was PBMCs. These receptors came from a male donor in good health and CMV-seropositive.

CDR3 nucleotide sequence: TGTGCCAGCATCTCCGGGACTAGCGGGGGCGGGGATACGCAGTATTTT. Protein sequence: CASISGTSGGGDTQYF. J is TRBJ2-3 and V is TRBV5-4; 14 bases align to TRBD2. The CDR3 extends over 16 amino acids. Germline V lookup: CDR1 SGHNT, CDR2 YYREEE (reference sequence). V lost 6 bases, J lost 6 bases, and 9 bases stayed unmatched.

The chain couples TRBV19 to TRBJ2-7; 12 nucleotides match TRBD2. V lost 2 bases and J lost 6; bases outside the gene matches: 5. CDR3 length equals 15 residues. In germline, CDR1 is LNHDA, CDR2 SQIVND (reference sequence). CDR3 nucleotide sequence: TGTGCCAGTAGTATAATGGGACTAGCGGGCTCCGAGCAGTACTTC. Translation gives CASSIMGLAGSEQYF. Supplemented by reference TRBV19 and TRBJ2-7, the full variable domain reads DGGITQSPKYLFRKEGQNVTLSCEQNLNHDAMYWYRQDPGQGLRLIYYSQIVNDFQKGDIAEGYSVSREKKESFPLTVTSAQKNPTAFYLCASSIMGLAGSEQYFGPGTRLTVT.

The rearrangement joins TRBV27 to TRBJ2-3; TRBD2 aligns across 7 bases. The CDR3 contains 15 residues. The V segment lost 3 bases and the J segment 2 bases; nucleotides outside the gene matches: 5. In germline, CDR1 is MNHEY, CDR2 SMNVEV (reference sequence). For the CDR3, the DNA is TGTGCCAGCAGTTTTCGGGCGGGAGTCACAGATACGCAGTATTTT. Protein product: CASSFRAGVTDTQYF.

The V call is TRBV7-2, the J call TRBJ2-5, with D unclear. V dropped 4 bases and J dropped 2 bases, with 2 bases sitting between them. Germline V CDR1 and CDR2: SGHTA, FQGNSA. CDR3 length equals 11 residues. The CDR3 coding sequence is TGTGCCAGCAGCTCACAAGAGACCCAGTACTTC. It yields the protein CASSSQETQYF.

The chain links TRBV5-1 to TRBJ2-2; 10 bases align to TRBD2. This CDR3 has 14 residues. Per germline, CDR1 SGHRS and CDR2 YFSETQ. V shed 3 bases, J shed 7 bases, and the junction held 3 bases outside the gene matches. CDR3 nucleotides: TGCGCCAGCAGCTCTACTAGCGGGGTCGGGGAGCTGTTTTTT. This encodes CASSSTSGVGELFF.

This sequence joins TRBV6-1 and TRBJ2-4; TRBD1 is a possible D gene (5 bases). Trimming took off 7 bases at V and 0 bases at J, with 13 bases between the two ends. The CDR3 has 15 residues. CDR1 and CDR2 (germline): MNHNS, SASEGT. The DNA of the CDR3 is TGTGCCAGCACCCTAGGACATGGAGCCAAAAACATTCAGTACTTC. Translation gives CASTLGHGAKNIQYF.

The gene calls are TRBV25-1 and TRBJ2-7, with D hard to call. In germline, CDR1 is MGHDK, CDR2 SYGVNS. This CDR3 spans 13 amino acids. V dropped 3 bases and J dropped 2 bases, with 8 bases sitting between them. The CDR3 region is CASSDPGTYEQYF. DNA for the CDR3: TGTGCCAGCAGTGATCCGGGTACCTACGAGCAGTACTTC.

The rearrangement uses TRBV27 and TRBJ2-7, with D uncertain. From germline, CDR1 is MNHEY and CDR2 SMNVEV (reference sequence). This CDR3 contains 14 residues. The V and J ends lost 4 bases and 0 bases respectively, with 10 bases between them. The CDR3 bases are TGTGCCAGCAGTTCTCTGACACGCTCCTACGAGCAGTACTTC. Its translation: CASSSLTRSYEQYF.

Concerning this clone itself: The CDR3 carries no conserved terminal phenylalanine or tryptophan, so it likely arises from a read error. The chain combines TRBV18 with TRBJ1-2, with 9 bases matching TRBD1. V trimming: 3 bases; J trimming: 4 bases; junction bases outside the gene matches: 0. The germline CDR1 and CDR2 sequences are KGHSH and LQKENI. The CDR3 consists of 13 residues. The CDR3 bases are TGTGCCAGCTCACCGGGACAGGGCTATGGCTACACCGTC. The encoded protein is CASSPGQGYGYTV.

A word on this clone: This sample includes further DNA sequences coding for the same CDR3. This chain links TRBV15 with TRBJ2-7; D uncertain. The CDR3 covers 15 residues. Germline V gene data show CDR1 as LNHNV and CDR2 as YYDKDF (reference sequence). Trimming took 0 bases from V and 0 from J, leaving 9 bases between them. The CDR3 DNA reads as TGTGCCACCAGCAGAGACCGTTCGTACTCCTACGAGCAGTACTTC. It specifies CATSRDRSYSYEQYF.

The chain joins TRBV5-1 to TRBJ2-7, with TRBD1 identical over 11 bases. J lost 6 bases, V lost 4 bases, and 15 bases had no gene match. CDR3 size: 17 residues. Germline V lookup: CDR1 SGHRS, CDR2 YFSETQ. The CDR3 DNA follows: TGCGCCAGCAGCCCCAGGACAGGGGGCGAAGGCTCGGGCGAGCAGTACTTC. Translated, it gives CASSPRTGGEGSGEQYF.